This TCR beta chain was sequenced during a study of blood T cell repertoires in COVID-19. There are 14 residues in the CDR3. V dropped 2 bases and J dropped 2 bases, with 12 bases sitting between them. Germline values: CDR1 SQVTM, CDR2 ANQGSEA. Clones were sequenced by immunoSEQ multiplex PCR, and TCRdb holds only the in-frame ones, with some missing. This table holds over 60,000 clones, 75% to 90% found once. This TCR came from an elderly woman with active or convalescent COVID-19. Sequencing input: peripheral blood. The V call is TRBV29-1, the J call TRBJ2-5, with a possible D match to TRBD2 (5 bases). Here the CDR3 reads CSVEYRGGQETQYF. DNA for the CDR3: TGCAGCGTTGAATATCGAGGAGGACAAGAGACCCAGTACTTC.